This T cell receptor beta chain was identified in a study of vaccination and CD4 T cells after COVID-19. In regard to this clonotype: Its antigen is unknown.

The Oncomine TCR Beta short-read assay sequenced DNA from cultured CD4+ T cells. TCRdb analysed the PCR reads with MiXCR anew, one entry per CDR3 protein. The sample records nearly 15,000 distinct CDR3 sequences, approximately 26% being singletons. The treatment was: approximately nine-day PBMC culture with coronavirus spike peptide pools or control peptides (ViraFEST assay). The CDR3 is 15 residues long. Germline CDR1 is MDHEN and CDR2 is SYDVKM. The ends were cut back, 2 bases at V and 0 bases at J, with 11 bases in the middle. This sequence was found in a human donor with COVID-19. The V call is TRBV28, the J call TRBJ2-7; D unclear. Source material: cultured CD4+ T cells from blood. The CDR3 coding sequence is TGTGCCAGCAGTTTACCCCTGACGGGCTCCTACGAGCAGTACTTC. Translation: CASSLPLTGSYEQYF.